In this sample, the clone carrying this T cell receptor (beta chain) turned up a few times. The antigen is undetermined. Primers: 60 Vbeta forward and 13 Jbeta reverse. This table comes from immunoSEQ multiplex PCR, and its TCRdb copy is limited to in-frame clones, with some not included. The sample lists about 130,000 clones, about 82% occurring once. Trimming removed 0 bases at V and 3 bases at J, with 10 bases between. Germline CDR1 is SGHRS and CDR2 is YFSETQ. This CDR3 region has 14 residues. The entry originates in a study of cytomegalovirus exposure and HLA in healthy donors. Study-level points and caveats: One variant, a missense change in DCLRE1C, was linked in a later analysis to TCR beta V- and J-gene trimming.

The rearrangement uses TRBV5-1 and TRBJ2-7; TRBD1 might be the D (5 bases). Sequenced material: PBMCs. The clonotype was recovered from a female donor in good health and CMV-seropositive. CDR3 in DNA: TGCGCCAGCAGCTTGGGGGGCCAAGACTACGAGCAGTACTTC. Translated: CASSLGGQDYEQYF.